This T cell receptor beta chain was sequenced in a study of T cell responses to AZD1222 COVID-19 vaccine. On the study more broadly: Second doses at about 4 or about 12 weeks were pooled.

The CDR3 totals 14 residues. V was shortened by 0 bases and J by 5 bases, with 11 bases between the two germline ends. Germline-derived CDR1 and CDR2 are MNHEY and SVGAGI. Produced via immunoSEQ multiplex PCR; TCRdb's table is partial and in-frame only. The sample records 130,000 or so clones, 70% to 90% being singletons. This receptor was taken from an adult in good health. V is TRBV6-5 and J is TRBJ2-7; unclear D gene. This sample comprised peripheral blood, obtained on day 0 of AZD1222 vaccination. The CDR3 bases are TGTGCCAGCAGTTACTCGAGAGGAAACCACGAGCAGTACTTC. Its translation: CASSYSRGNHEQYF.